The present entry profiles one T cell receptor (beta chain) with its context. Its antigen is undetermined. The TCR beta cDNA libraries carried unique molecular identifiers. Each CDR3 protein gets one entry after TCRdb re-called the PCR reads with MiXCR. The sample has 750,000 to 950,000 distinct CDR3 sequences, about 57% seen once. The data belong to a study of post-analysis software for immune sequencing data. Regarding the study as a whole: Controls showed lower frequencies than patients for a handful of TRBV segments, and TRBV5-6, TRBV5-1 and TRBV20-1 were among these. A significant reduction in normalized Chao1 diversity was observed in multiple sclerosis patients versus controls.

The CDR3 covers 12 residues. CDR1 is DFQATT and CDR2 is SNEGSKA in the germline V gene (reference sequence). The TCR was taken from a girl aged 5 to 17 with multiple sclerosis. The sequencing sample was made of blood. V gene TRBV20-1 combines with J gene TRBJ2-4, with 7 bases that match TRBD1. The closer fit of TRBJ2-5 to the DNA end suggests the J call may be wrong. The CDR3 DNA reads TGCAGTGCTGAGGACAGGAGGGAGACCCAGTACTTC. As protein: CSAEDRRETQYF.